These T cell receptor beta chains were read from a single sample in a study of tumor and adjacent non-tumor tissue in lung cancer. TCRdb used MiXCR to reprocess the multiplex PCR reads, holding one entry per CDR3 protein. The sample has roughly 200,000 distinct CDR3 sequences; roughly 70% are singletons. Source material: lung tumor tissue. The receptors were sampled from a man in his sixties with non-small cell lung cancer. CDR3s include the opening cysteine and the closing phenylalanine or tryptophan. A D gene is named only where the DNA matches it firmly. Clone sizes are given selectively: once, few, many, or a class where the clone is expanded.

d_call	v_call	clone_size	j_call	cdr3_aa	cdr3_nt
.	TRBV5-6	once	TRBJ1-5	CASSFPGEGFKQPQHF	TGTGCCAGCAGCTTCCCAGGGGAAGGCTTCAAACAGCCCCAGCATTTT
TRBD1	TRBV28	.	TRBJ1-5	CASISGTDYNQPQHF	TGTGCCAGCATTTCCGGGACAGACTACAATCAGCCCCAGCATTTT
.	TRBV7-9	.	TRBJ2-3	CASSLSGLSTDTQYF	TGTGCCAGCAGCCTTTCGGGACTCTCCACAGATACGCAGTATTTT
TRBD1	TRBV20-1	.	TRBJ2-7	CSTRDRYEQYF	TGCAGTACTAGGGACAGATACGAGCAGTACTTC
TRBD2	TRBV20-1	.	TRBJ2-1	CSAGANGLAGPPNEQFF	TGCAGTGCTGGAGCTAACGGACTAGCGGGACCCCCTAATGAGCAGTTCTTC
TRBD1	TRBV20-1	.	TRBJ1-5	CSAVRGPDQPQHF	TGCAGTGCAGTCAGGGGGCCGGATCAGCCCCAGCATTTT
.	TRBV12-3/TRBV12-4	medium-sized	TRBJ2-5	CASGQGGGSETQYF	TGTGCCAGCGGCCAAGGGGGGGGTAGTGAGACCCAGTACTTC
.	TRBV29-1	.	TRBJ2-3	CSVSGTAYQPTDTQYF	TGCAGCGTTAGTGGAACTGCCTATCAACCCACAGATACGCAGTATTTT
.	TRBV6-1	.	TRBJ2-7	CASSAQGLSYQQYF	TGTGCCAGCAGCGCACAGGGACTCAGCTACCAGCAGTACTTC
.	TRBV20-1	.	TRBJ1-2	CNARDDANYGYTF	TGCAATGCTCGGGACGATGCTAACTATGGCTACACCTTC
.	TRBV20-1	once	TRBJ2-3	CSANVQGRGGAGDTHYF	TGCAGTGCTAATGTCCAAGGGAGAGGGGGGGCCGGAGATACGCATTATTTT
.	TRBV20-1	.	TRBJ1-1	CSARNGRTEAFF	TGCAGTGCCAGGAACGGTAGAACTGAAGCTTTCTTT
.	TRBV4-3	many	TRBJ2-7	CASSQGHPGAYEQYF	TGCGCCAGCAGCCAAGGTCATCCAGGGGCGTACGAGCAGTACTTC
.	TRBV4-2	many	TRBJ1-5	CASSQDLRGGGQPQHF	TGTGCCAGCAGCCAAGATTTGAGGGGAGGGGGTCAGCCCCAGCATTTT
TRBD1	TRBV6-2/TRBV6-3	few	TRBJ1-1	CASSYSTGGRTEAFF	TGTGCCAGCAGTTACTCGACAGGGGGACGAACTGAAGCTTTCTTT
.	TRBV20-1	.	TRBJ2-3	CNAPRQGTDTQYF	TGCAATGCCCCACGCCAAGGCACAGATACGCAGTATTTT
.	TRBV10-3	few	TRBJ2-7	CAISLGLSSYEQYF	TGTGCCATCAGCCTAGGACTGAGCTCCTACGAGCAGTACTTC
.	TRBV20-1	few	TRBJ2-3	CSASTDTLTDTQYF	TGCAGTGCTAGCACGGACACGCTCACAGATACGCAGTATTTT
.	TRBV12-3/TRBV12-4	.	TRBJ2-1	CASSPGISYNEQFF	TGTGCCAGCAGCCCCGGGATCTCCTACAATGAGCAGTTCTTC
TRBD1	TRBV20-1	.	TRBJ2-7	CSDRDDRQGASYEQYF	TGCAGTGATAGAGATGATCGACAGGGTGCCTCCTACGAGCAGTATTTC
.	TRBV6-5	.	TRBJ1-2	CASSYSYRFPRQSAYGYIF	TGTGCCAGCAGTTACTCGTACCGCTTTCCGAGACAGAGTGCCTATGGCTACATCTTC
.	TRBV20-1	.	TRBJ2-7	CSARSGGVYEQYF	TGCAGTGCTAGATCAGGGGGGGTCTACGAGCAGTACTTC
TRBD1	TRBV12-3/TRBV12-4	few	TRBJ1-1	CASSLFGTGKNTEAFF	TGTGCCAGCAGTTTATTTGGGACAGGGAAGAACACTGAAGCTTTCTTT
.	TRBV10-3	.	TRBJ1-1	CAIGRAAMNTEVFF	TGTGCCATCGGGAGGGCAGCCATGAACACTGAAGTTTTCTTT
TRBD1	TRBV12-3/TRBV12-4	.	TRBJ1-3	CVSSFRGQVGNTIYF	TGTGTCAGCAGCTTCAGGGGACAGGTTGGAAACACCATATATTTT
.	TRBV11-3	.	TRBJ2-1	CASNLRLDVNEQFF	TGTGCTAGCAACTTACGACTGGACGTGAATGAGCAGTTCTTC
TRBD1	TRBV5-5	many	TRBJ2-7	CASSTSQGAIEQYF	TGTGCCAGCAGCACCTCCCAGGGGGCGATCGAGCAGTACTTC
.	TRBV29-1	.	TRBJ2-1	CSVEGQRVYTEQFF	TGCAGCGTTGAAGGCCAGCGGGTCTACACTGAGCAGTTCTTC
.	TRBV20-1	many	TRBJ2-3	CSASTISASTDTQYF	TGCAGTGCCTCGACTATTAGCGCGAGCACAGATACGCAGTATTTT
.	TRBV20-1	.	TRBJ2-2	CSATTGYTRELFF	TGCAGTGCTACTACAGGGTACACCAGGGAGCTGTTTTTT
TRBD2	TRBV13	.	TRBJ2-7	CASSFGGGASYEQYF	TGTGCCAGCAGCTTTGGCGGGGGGGCTTCCTACGAGCAGTACTTC
.	TRBV11-3	.	TRBJ2-2	CASSWGRVNTEELFF	TGTGCCAGCAGCTGGGGACGGGTGAACACCGAGGAGCTGTTTTTT
.	TRBV11-2	.	TRBJ2-1	CASTPHGVASVVYNEQFF	TGTGCCAGCACCCCCCATGGGGTGGCCAGCGTGGTTTACAATGAGCAGTTCTTC
TRBD2	TRBV6-1	.	TRBJ2-5	CASSERAGGTETQYF	TGTGCCAGCAGTGAGCGAGCGGGGGGGACAGAGACCCAGTACTTC
TRBD1	TRBV20-1	.	TRBJ1-1	CSVPGTGLNTEAFF	TGCAGTGTTCCAGGGACAGGGCTGAACACTGAAGCTTTCTTT
.	TRBV25-1	.	TRBJ1-1	CVSSESGVGAFF	TGTGTCAGCAGTGAGTCGGGGGTTGGGGCTTTCTTT
.	TRBV5-6	.	TRBJ2-1	CASSLSGATNVQFF	TGTGCCAGCAGCTTGTCCGGTGCAACCAATGTGCAGTTCTTC
.	TRBV5-6	.	TRBJ2-4	CTSSLTLAKNIQYF	TGTACCAGCAGCCTTACCCTAGCCAAAAACATTCAGTACTTC
.	TRBV12-3/TRBV12-4	.	TRBJ2-2	CASSPLTKNTGELFF	TGTGCCAGCAGTCCTTTGACAAAGAATACCGGGGAGCTGTTTTTT
.	TRBV4-1	.	TRBJ1-5	CASSGHRNNQPQHF	TGCGCCAGCAGCGGGCACCGGAATAATCAGCCCCAGCATTTT
TRBD1	TRBV7-3	.	TRBJ2-2	CVSSLGTVNTGELLF	TGTGTCAGCAGCTTAGGGACAGTAAACACCGGGGAGCTGTTATTT
.	TRBV6-1	many	TRBJ1-4	CASSLLSVGNEKLFF	TGTGCCAGCAGCCTCCTCTCCGTGGGGAATGAAAAACTGTTTTTT